The 4 T cell receptor beta chains given below trace back to one sample, sequenced in a study of cytomegalovirus exposure and HLA in healthy donors. The primer mix had 60 Vbeta and 13 Jbeta primers. Here immunoSEQ multiplex PCR was the method, and the copy in TCRdb shows in-frame clones only, minus some. This repertoire shows 100,000 to 150,000 clones, approximately 82% found once; its top ten account for about 2.9%. The source material was PBMCs. These receptors were collected from a boy aged 2 to 9 in good health and CMV-seronegative.

The CDR3 coding sequence is TGTGCCAGCAGCTCCAGGTCTGGAAACACCATATATTTT. Its translation: CASSSRSGNTIYF. The chain joins TRBV7-3 to TRBJ1-3; D ambiguous. Trimming stripped 4 bases from V and 1 base from J, with 5 bases between. The CDR3 sequence is 13 residues long. The germline CDR1 and CDR2 sequences are SGHTA and FQGTGA.

J is TRBJ1-2 and V is TRBV30, with TRBD1 identical over 8 bases. Germline lookup yields CDR1 GTSNPN and CDR2 SVGIG (reference sequence). This CDR3 has 15 amino acids. The J segment lost 6 bases and the V segment lost 3 bases, leaving 12 bases of the junction unmatched. As DNA, the CDR3 is TGTGCCTGGAGCCCTATCAGGGGGCTGGTTCATGGCTACACCTTC. It translates to CAWSPIRGLVHGYTF.

By frequency in the sample, this clone is medium-sized. The chain couples TRBV28 to TRBJ1-3; D perhaps matches TRBD1 (5 bases). The germline CDR1 and CDR2 sequences are MDHEN and SYDVKM. V lost 7 bases and J lost 0, with 13 bases in between. This CDR3 region has 15 residues. In nucleotides, the CDR3 is TGTGCCAGCACTAGGGAGGGACCCTCTGGAAACACCATATATTTT. Translation gives CASTREGPSGNTIYF. The full variable domain, with the rest looked up from reference TRBV28 and TRBJ1-3, is DVKVTQSSRYLVKRTGEKVFLECVQDMDHENMFWYRQDPGLGLRLIYFSYDVKMKEKGDIPEGYSVSREKKERFSLILESASTNQTSMYLCASTREGPSGNTIYFGEGSWLTVV.

J is TRBJ2-2 and V is TRBV29-1; D gene unclear. The germline V and J ends were trimmed by 2 bases and 7 bases, with 20 bases remaining between them. This CDR3 is built from 16 residues. CDR1 is SQVTM and CDR2 is ANQGSEA in the germline V gene. CDR3 region: CSVESGEVADSGELFF. CDR3 bases: TGCAGCGTTGAAAGTGGTGAGGTAGCCGATAGCGGGGAGCTGTTTTTT.